One sample yielded the 18 T cell receptor beta chains listed below, sequenced in a study of cytomegalovirus exposure and HLA in healthy donors. The primer mix had 60 Vbeta and 13 Jbeta primers. The repertoire was sequenced with immunoSEQ multiplex PCR; TCRdb's copy has only in-frame clones and lacks some. The table has about 200,000 clones, 65% to 85% seen once. Sequencing used PBMCs. These receptors all come from a woman aged 25 to 39 in good health and CMV-seronegative.

V is TRBV27 and J is TRBJ2-7; TRBD2 matches at 9 bases. J lost 6 bases, V lost 3 bases, and 9 bases had no gene match. The CDR3 is made up of 15 amino acids. CDR1 is MNHEY, CDR2 SMNVEV, per germline (reference sequence). The CDR3 loop is CASSFSGGRGVEQYF. DNA of the CDR3: TGTGCCAGCAGTTTTTCTGGCGGGAGGGGGGTCGAGCAGTACTTC.

V gene TRBV5-1 combines with J gene TRBJ1-1; perhaps TRBD1 as D (6 bases). Trimming took 5 bases from V and 4 from J, leaving 12 bases between them. This CDR3 comprises 13 residues. CDR1 is SGHRS, CDR2 YFSETQ, per germline. The CDR3: CASREQGITEAFF. The CDR3 nucleotides are TGCGCCAGCAGGGAGCAGGGGATCACTGAAGCTTTCTTT.

This clone was detected once. J is TRBJ2-7 and V is TRBV5-1; weak D call: TRBD2 (5 bases). Germline CDR1 and CDR2: SGHRS and YFSETQ. CDR3 length: 13 residues. Trimming took off 4 bases at V and 2 bases at J, with 10 bases between the two ends. CDR3 bases: TGCGCCAGCAGCGTTCCCGGGACCTACGAGCAGTACTTC. Encoded protein: CASSVPGTYEQYF.

The chain carries TRBV6-4 and TRBJ2-3; D call uncertain. The CDR3 is 13 amino acids. Per germline, CDR1 MRHNA and CDR2 SNTAGT. Trimming took off 5 bases at V and 4 bases at J, with 10 bases between the two ends. The CDR3 is CASSLRWADTQYF. DNA of the CDR3: TGTGCCAGCAGTCTGAGGTGGGCAGATACGCAGTATTTT.

The V call is TRBV18, the J call TRBJ2-7, with 11 bases fitting TRBD2. CDR3 length equals 14 residues. The ends lost 2 bases at V and 6 bases at J; junction bases unmatched: 3. Per the germline V gene, CDR1 is KGHSH and CDR2 is LQKENI. Here the CDR3 reads CASSPVLAGGEQYF. In nucleotides, the CDR3 is TGTGCCAGCTCACCAGTCCTAGCGGGGGGCGAGCAGTACTTC.

This clone was recorded a few times. The V and J genes are TRBV6-5 and TRBJ1-2; D gene ambiguous. The CDR3 is made up of 15 amino acids. CDR1 is MNHEY and CDR2 is SVGAGI in the germline V gene. V lost 0 bases, J lost 8 bases, and 16 bases lay in between. The CDR3 DNA sequence: TGTGCCAGCAGTTACTCGAAGCGGGAGGCGTGGGGCTACACCTTC. Translated: CASSYSKREAWGYTF.

This chain joins TRBV11-1 and TRBJ1-6; no clear D. The CDR3 contains 12 residues. Germline V gene lookup returns CDR1 SGHAT and CDR2 FQDESV (reference sequence). Trimming removed 2 bases at V and 7 bases at J, with 3 bases between. The CDR3 nucleotides read TGTGCCAGCAGCTTAAGCAATTCACCCCTCCACTTT. Its protein product is CASSLSNSPLHF.

This clone came up a few times. This chain uses TRBV6-5 with TRBJ1-1; 10 nucleotides align to TRBD1. This CDR3 has 14 amino acids. Germline V gene data show CDR1 as MNHEY and CDR2 as SVGAGI. V trimming: 1 base; J trimming: 4 bases; junction bases outside the gene matches: 0. This CDR3 reads CASSYWTGGTEAFF. CDR3 bases: TGTGCCAGCAGTTACTGGACAGGGGGCACTGAAGCTTTCTTT.

The V and J genes are TRBV21-1 and TRBJ2-5; no DNA check was done on the table's D call, TRBD1. The end of the DNA aligns better with TRBJ2-7, so the J call may be wrong. TRBV21-1 is labeled a pseudogene. The CDR3 contains 14 residues. The DNA of the CDR3 is TGTGCCAGCAGCCAGTCGACAGGGGGAGTCGAGCAGTACTTC. Amino acid sequence: CASSQSTGGVEQYF.

The chain combines TRBV6-4 with TRBJ2-3, with D maybe TRBD2 (5 bases). Germline CDR1 reads MRHNA; CDR2 reads SNTAGT. There are 14 residues in the CDR3. V gave up 3 bases and J gave up 2 bases, with 9 bases separating them. The chain's CDR3 is CASSEGRATDTQYF. The CDR3 region has the DNA TGTGCCAGCAGTGAAGGGCGGGCCACAGATACGCAGTATTTT.

This chain links TRBV7-2 with TRBJ2-5; 8 bases are shared with TRBD2. J was trimmed by 9 bases and V by 0 bases; bases with no gene match: 6. This CDR3 has 14 amino acids. CDR1 SGHTA and CDR2 FQGNSA come from the germline V gene. The CDR3 DNA is TGTGCCAGCAGCTTAGCCCGGGGGGGTGGAGCCCAGTACTTC. It specifies CASSLARGGGAQYF.

The rearrangement uses TRBV15 and TRBJ2-2, with no clear D. V lost 0 bases and J lost 4, with 9 bases in between. The germline CDR1 and CDR2 sequences are LNHNV and YYDKDF (reference sequence). This CDR3 spans 15 amino acids. The CDR3 DNA reads as TGTGCCACCAGCAGAGATATGAGCGCCACCGGGGAGCTGTTTTTT. It encodes CATSRDMSATGELFF.

The chain carries TRBV7-6 and TRBJ1-4; tentatively, D is TRBD1 (5 bases). Trimming left V 0 bases short and J 7 bases short, with 6 bases between. The CDR3 consists of 13 residues. Germline CDR1 is SGHVS and CDR2 is FNYEAQ. For the CDR3, the DNA is TGTGCCAGCAGCTTAGCGACAGTTGAAAAACTGTTTTTT. As protein: CASSLATVEKLFF.

The chain recombines TRBV10-3 with TRBJ1-2; 7 bases map to TRBD1. Trimming cost V 4 bases and J 6 bases; bases outside gene matches: 5. CDR3 size: 13 residues. Germline V CDR1 and CDR2: ENHRY, SYGVKD. CDR3 in amino acids: CAISGETGHGYTF. The CDR3 DNA is TGTGCCATCAGTGGGGAGACAGGGCATGGCTACACCTTC.

The V and J genes are TRBV5-4 and TRBJ2-2; D is unclear. The germline V gene has CDR1 SGHNT and CDR2 YYREEE (reference sequence). Trimming removed 1 base at V and 2 bases at J, with 9 bases between. The CDR3 runs 15 residues. CDR3 sequence: CASSLSTKNTGELFF. The CDR3 DNA is TGTGCCAGCAGCTTGAGCACTAAAAACACCGGGGAGCTGTTTTTT. Drawing the rest from reference TRBV5-4 and TRBJ2-2, the complete variable domain is ETGVTQSPTHLIKTRGQQVTLRCSSQSGHNTVSWYQQALGQGPQFIFQYYREEENGRGNFPPRFSGLQFPNYSSELNVNALELDDSALYLCASSLSTKNTGELFFGEGSRLTVL.

The chain employs TRBV6-1 and TRBJ1-5; D ambiguous. The V gene lost 1 base and the J gene lost 0 bases, with 13 bases spanning the gap. The germline CDR1 and CDR2 sequences are MNHNS and SASEGT. CDR3 length: 17 residues. DNA of the CDR3: TGTGCCAGCAGTGAAGGAGTGGCAGGCTATAGCAATCAGCCCCAGCATTTT. Translating gives CASSEGVAGYSNQPQHF.

The chain combines TRBV28 with TRBJ2-7, with 14 bases fitting TRBD2. V lost 5 bases, J lost 3 bases, and 6 bases stayed unmatched. The CDR3 has 16 residues. Germline CDR1 reads MDHEN; CDR2 reads SYDVKM. CDR3 in amino acids: CASSPRLAGGLYEQYF. For the CDR3, the DNA is TGTGCCAGCAGTCCACGACTAGCGGGAGGGCTCTACGAGCAGTACTTC.

The chain has TRBV10-2 and TRBJ2-7; 7 bases are shared with TRBD2. The germline CDR1 and CDR2 sequences are WSHSY and SAAADI. The CDR3 has 18 amino acids. The junction had 14 bases not matched to a gene; V was cut back by 0 bases and J by 3 bases. The CDR3 sequence: CASSESYPGGGPLYEQYF. The CDR3 DNA is TGCGCCAGCAGTGAGTCTTACCCGGGGGGAGGGCCCCTCTACGAGCAGTACTTC.